This T cell receptor (beta chain) was observed in a study of blood T cell repertoires in COVID-19. Study as a whole: Spain, Italy and the United States supplied samples that represented acute and convalescent COVID-19. The cDNA or gDNA used as material had been derived from T cells, B-cell-depleted T cells, or PBMCs.

The count of this clone is one. Methods used by the authors: How many nucleated cells were present was estimated from reference gene primer amplification. Profiling relied on immunoSEQ multiplex PCR, and the TCRdb table lists in-frame clones only, not all of them. That table supplies the V and J calls and clone size; D and trimming were determined from the DNA. The sample has more than 150,000 clones; about 90% are singletons. The sample consisted of peripheral blood. The sequence came from a woman in her seventies with acute or convalescent COVID-19.

CDR3 loop: CASSSSGAGNTEAFF. The CDR3 nucleotides are TGTGCCAGCAGTTCCTCAGGGGCAGGGAACACTGAAGCTTTCTTT. The rearrangement links TRBV27 to TRBJ1-1, with D maybe TRBD1 (6 bases). Germline V gives CDR1 MNHEY, CDR2 SMNVEV (reference sequence). The CDR3 runs to 15 residues. Between the trimmed V and J ends, which lost 4 bases and 1 base, there was a span of 13 bases.